The 17 T cell receptor beta chains reported below all come from one sample, sequenced in a study of blood T cell repertoires in COVID-19 (dated by TCRdb to the early 2020s). Library preparation used the immunoSEQ multiplex PCR assay. TCRdb took over this immuneACCESS table, retaining in-frame rearrangements with V and J assigned. Such tables are incomplete; in checked studies, under half of the missing clones stem from an unresolved V gene, and the remainder is unexplained. The sample table holds around 99,000 clones, of which 70% to 80% were seen once. The top ten clonotypes cover around 18% of the sample. Sequencing was done on a sample of peripheral blood. These receptors were taken from an elderly woman with active or convalescent COVID-19.

The chain links TRBV11-3 to TRBJ2-3, with D perhaps matching TRBD2 (6 bases). V was pared by 1 base and J by 14 bases, with 13 bases between. Germline V gene data show CDR1 as SGHNT and CDR2 as YENEEA. CDR3 length: 12 amino acids. CDR3 sequence reads: CASSLGSGPLYF. In nucleotides, the CDR3 is TGTGCCAGCAGCTTAGGGAGCGGGCCCCTGTATTTT.

This chain uses TRBV7-8 with TRBJ2-1; TRBD2 agrees at 7 bases. Germline trimming cut 8 bases from V and 12 bases from J; bases unmatched to any gene: 22. Germline values: CDR1 SGHVS, CDR2 FQNEAQ. There are 16 residues in the CDR3. This CDR3 reads CASVPPWRESNLRQFF. CDR3 nucleotide sequence: TGTGCCAGCGTTCCTCCCTGGCGGGAGAGTAATTTGAGGCAGTTCTTC.

The chain joins TRBV5-4 to TRBJ2-5, with 8 bases matching TRBD2. Germline CDR1 and CDR2: SGHNT and YYREEE (reference sequence). The CDR3 has 17 amino acids. The V and J ends lost 0 bases and 5 bases, in that order; junction bases with no gene match: 12. This chain's CDR3 is CASSLAPTSDWGETQYF. The DNA of the CDR3 is TGTGCCAGCAGCTTGGCCCCGACTAGCGATTGGGGGGAGACCCAGTACTTC.

A few counts support this clone. The CDR3 here is CASSYWDTSGSRELFF. The CDR3 bases are TGTGCCAGCAGTTACTGGGACACTAGCGGGAGTAGGGAGCTGTTTTTT. The rearrangement links TRBV6-5 to TRBJ2-2, with TRBD2 matching 11 bases. The germline V gene has CDR1 MNHEY and CDR2 SVGAGI. The CDR3 contains 16 residues. Trimming removed 1 base from V and 9 bases from J; junction bases left unmatched: 7.

The table lists this clone with a count of one. The V gene is TRBV6-1, the J gene TRBJ1-1; D call uncertain. The germline V and J ends were trimmed by 1 base and 1 base, with 13 bases remaining between them. The CDR3 is 16 residues long. Germline V gene sequence: CDR1 MNHNS, CDR2 SASEGT. The CDR3 loop is CASSEVVGGPNTEAFF. For the CDR3, the DNA is TGTGCCAGCAGTGAAGTGGTGGGAGGGCCGAACACTGAAGCTTTCTTT.

The table lists this clone with a few counts. The CDR3 DNA is TGTGCCAGCACCGGGGGAAACTATGGCTACACCTTC. It codes for CASTGGNYGYTF. The genes are TRBV2 and TRBJ1-2; D might be TRBD1 (5 bases). From germline, CDR1 is SNHLY and CDR2 FYNNEI. Trimming shortened V by 7 bases and J by 2 bases, and 8 bases separated the two germline ends. This CDR3 is 12 amino acids long.

This clone was counted a few times. V is TRBV7-2 and J is TRBJ2-1; 9 positions agree with TRBD2. Per the germline V gene, CDR1 is SGHTA and CDR2 is FQGNSA. The ends lost 0 bases at V and 1 base at J; junction bases unmatched: 1. The CDR3 covers 16 residues. The CDR3 DNA is TGTGCCAGCAGCTTAGCGCTAGCGGGGTCCTACAATGAGCAGTTCTTC. Its protein product is CASSLALAGSYNEQFF.

The chain links TRBV7-9 to TRBJ2-5; a possible D gene is TRBD2 (6 bases). The V end lost 5 bases, the J end lost 0 bases, and 10 bases lay between the germline ends. This CDR3 contains 14 residues. Germline CDR1 is SEHNR and CDR2 is FQNEAQ (reference sequence). This CDR3 is CASSPGEYQETQYF. CDR3 bases: TGTGCCAGCAGCCCGGGGGAGTACCAAGAGACCCAGTACTTC.

This chain links TRBV6-1 with TRBJ1-1; D unclear. Germline values: CDR1 MNHNS, CDR2 SASEGT. This CDR3 is 13 amino acids long. V was pared by 2 bases and J by 1 base, with 5 bases between. CDR3 in amino acids: CASSEYRNTEAFF. CDR3 coding DNA: TGTGCCAGCAGTGAATACAGGAACACTGAAGCTTTCTTT.

The gene calls are TRBV19 and TRBJ1-5, with 8 bases matching TRBD1. The CDR3 has 14 residues. V lost 7 bases to trimming and J lost 5 bases; unmatched junction nucleotides: 7. Germline assignment: CDR1 LNHDA and CDR2 SQIVND (reference sequence). The CDR3 loop reads CASIGRRGHQPQHF. The CDR3 nucleotides read TGTGCCAGTATAGGGCGCAGGGGGCATCAGCCCCAGCATTTT. The full variable domain, in which reference TRBV19 and TRBJ1-5 provide the parts outside the CDR3, is DGGITQSPKYLFRKEGQNVTLSCEQNLNHDAMYWYRQDPGQGLRLIYYSQIVNDFQKGDIAEGYSVSREKKESFPLTVTSAQKNPTAFYLCASIGRRGHQPQHFGDGTRLSIL.

The chain couples TRBV4-2 to TRBJ1-1; TRBD1 agrees at 11 bases. Germline V gene data show CDR1 as LGHNA and CDR2 as YNFKEQ. The V and J ends lost 3 bases and 4 bases, in that order; junction bases with no gene match: 4. CDR3 size: 15 residues. The CDR3 sequence is CASSHPGQGVTEAFF. The CDR3, as DNA: TGTGCCAGCAGCCATCCGGGACAGGGGGTCACTGAAGCTTTCTTT.

This clone was counted only a few times. The rearrangement joins TRBV6-5 to TRBJ2-7; D is possibly TRBD2 (6 bases). The CDR3 extends over 13 amino acids. Germline lookup yields CDR1 MNHEY and CDR2 SVGAGI. Trimming removed 6 bases at V and 12 bases at J, with 21 bases between. CDR3 nucleotides: TGTGCCAGCAGCTCCCCCGGGACGGGGGTTCTGTACTTC. Translating it yields CASSSPGTGVLYF.

This clone has ten or more counts. The chain links TRBV11-2 to TRBJ2-7; D is unresolved. V lost 5 bases and J 2 bases, leaving 19 bases between the germline ends. This CDR3 is 16 amino acids long. Germline V gene data show CDR1 as SGHAT and CDR2 as FQNNGV. The CDR3 is CASSVNSQVLAYEQYF. The CDR3 DNA reads as TGTGCCAGCAGCGTAAACAGCCAGGTATTGGCCTACGAGCAGTACTTC.

The rearrangement links TRBV7-3 to TRBJ2-1, with TRBD2 matching 7 bases. The junction had 6 bases not matched to a gene; V was cut back by 1 base and J by 9 bases. This CDR3 has 14 amino acids. Germline V gene lookup returns CDR1 SGHTA and CDR2 FQGTGA. The DNA for the CDR3 is TGTGCCAGCAGCTTAATGCGGGAGTATGGTGAGCAGTTCTTC. It is translated as CASSLMREYGEQFF. Complete variable domain (other parts from reference TRBV7-3 and TRBJ2-1): GAGVSQTPSNKVTEKGKYVELRCDPISGHTALYWYRQSLGQGPEFLIYFQGTGAADDSGLPNDRFFAVRPEGSVSTLKIQRTERGDSAVYLCASSLMREYGEQFFGPGTRLTVL.

The V gene is TRBV6-6, the J gene TRBJ2-1; D gene ambiguous. The CDR3 has 15 amino acids. The germline gives CDR1 MNHNY, CDR2 SVGAGI (reference sequence). V lost 2 bases, J lost 0 bases, and 8 bases lay in between. The CDR3 nucleotides are TGTGCCAGCAGTTACCCCCTGAGCTCCTACAATGAGCAGTTCTTC. Its translation is CASSYPLSSYNEQFF.

V and J are TRBV7-2 and TRBJ1-6; a possible D gene is TRBD1 (5 bases). Germline V lookup: CDR1 SGHTA, CDR2 FQGNSA. This CDR3 is built from 14 residues. Trimming took off 6 bases at V and 3 bases at J, with 9 bases between the two ends. CDR3 nucleotide sequence: TGTGCCAGCAGGACGGGACTCTATAATTCACCCCTCCACTTT. This gives the protein CASRTGLYNSPLHF.

The rearrangement joins TRBV7-3 to TRBJ2-3; perhaps TRBD2 as D (7 bases). Deletions cut 4 bases from V and 2 bases from J, with 19 bases between. The CDR3 runs 17 residues. The germline V gene has CDR1 SGHTA and CDR2 FQGTGA. The CDR3 sequence is CASSSGGGITSTDTQYF. CDR3 coding DNA: TGTGCCAGCAGCTCGGGGGGCGGTATTACCTCCACAGATACGCAGTATTTT.